This TCR beta chain was observed in a study of blood T cell repertoires in COVID-19. The wider study: Material from acute and convalescent COVID-19 was sourced from the United States, Italy and Spain. T cells, B-cell-depleted T cells, or PBMCs provided the cDNA or gDNA that served as material.

Produced via immunoSEQ multiplex PCR; TCRdb's table is partial and in-frame only. The sample contains under 300,000 clones, 91% of which appear only once. The ends were cut back, 1 base at V and 6 bases at J, with 12 bases in the middle. CDR1 and CDR2 (germline): LGHNA, YSLEER. This CDR3 comprises 14 residues. Enrolled through a virtual design, the participants were between roughly 18 and 89 years of age and came from roughly 22 US areas. Cohort allocation depended upon clinical history that participants reported. The chain couples TRBV4-3 to TRBJ1-1; D uncertain. Sequenced sample: PBMCs or T cells enriched from blood (not recorded which). This TCR derives from a human donor in a cohort exposed to, infected with or recovered from COVID-19 (not recorded which). The donor label of this sample is uncertain. DNA for the CDR3: TGCGCCAGCAGCCAAGTTTTTATGGGCCCTGAAGCTTTCTTT. It codes for CASSQVFMGPEAFF.